This TCR beta chain emerged from a study of blood T cell repertoires in COVID-19. For the study at large: Sites in the United States, Italy and Spain provided acute and convalescent COVID-19 samples. Sample material is recorded as cDNA or gDNA derived from T cells, B-cell-depleted T cells, or PBMCs.

Generated by immunoSEQ multiplex PCR, the TCRdb table keeps only in-frame clones and is missing some. Of around 190,000 clones listed, roughly three quarters are singletons. In its sample, this clone was seen once. The CDR3 spans 14 residues. Germline V gives CDR1 SGHTA, CDR2 FQGNSA. V was clipped by 4 bases and J by 8 bases; unmatched bases: 9. The rearrangement joins TRBV7-2 to TRBJ1-2, with 8 bases aligning to TRBD1. The specimen was peripheral blood. The clonotype was recovered from a woman aged 45-65 years with active or convalescent COVID-19. In DNA form, the CDR3 reads TGTGCCAGCAGCTACCGCGGACAGGGAAAAGGCTACACCTTC. Encoded protein: CASSYRGQGKGYTF.